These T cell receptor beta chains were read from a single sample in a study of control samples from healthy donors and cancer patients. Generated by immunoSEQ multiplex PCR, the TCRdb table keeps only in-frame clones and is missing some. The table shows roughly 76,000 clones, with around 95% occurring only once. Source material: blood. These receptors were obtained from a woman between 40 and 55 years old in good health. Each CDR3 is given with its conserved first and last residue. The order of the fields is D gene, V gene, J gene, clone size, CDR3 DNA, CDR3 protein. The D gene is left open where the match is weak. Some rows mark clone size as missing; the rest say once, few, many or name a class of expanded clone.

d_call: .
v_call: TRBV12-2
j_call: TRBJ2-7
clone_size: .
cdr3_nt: TGTGCAAGTCGCACCCGGACGGGAACCCCCAGCGAGCAGTACTTC
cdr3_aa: CASRTRTGTPSEQYF

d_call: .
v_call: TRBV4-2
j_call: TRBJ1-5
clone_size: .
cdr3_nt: TGTGCCAGCAGCCAAGATAGGGTCCAGCCCCAGCATTTT
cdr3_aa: CASSQDRVQPQHF

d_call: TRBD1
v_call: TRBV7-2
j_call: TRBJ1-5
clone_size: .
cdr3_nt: TGTGCCAGCAGCCCAATCCAGGGGGCGGAAGGGCCCCAGCATTTT
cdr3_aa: CASSPIQGAEGPQHF

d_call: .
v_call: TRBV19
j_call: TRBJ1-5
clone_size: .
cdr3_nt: TGTGCCAGTGTACACAAGATGAATCAGCCCCAGCATTTT
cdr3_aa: CASVHKMNQPQHF

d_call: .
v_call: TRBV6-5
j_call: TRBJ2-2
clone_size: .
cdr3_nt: TGTGCCAGCAGTCCCCGGGGCGGGGAGCTGTTTTTT
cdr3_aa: CASSPRGGELFF

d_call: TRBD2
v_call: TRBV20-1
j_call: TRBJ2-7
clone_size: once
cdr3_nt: TGCAGTGCTAGTCCTGGCGGGAGGGCCCGTGCTGCCTACGAGCAGTACTTC
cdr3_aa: CSASPGGRARAAYEQYF

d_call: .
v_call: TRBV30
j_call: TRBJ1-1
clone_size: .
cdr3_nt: TGTGCCTGGAGTGCTGCGGGCGGGAGCACAGCTTTCTTT
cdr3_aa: CAWSAAGGSTAFF

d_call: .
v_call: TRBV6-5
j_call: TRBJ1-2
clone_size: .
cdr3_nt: TGTGCCAGCAGTTACCGAGGGACTAACTATGGCTACACCTTC
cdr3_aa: CASSYRGTNYGYTF

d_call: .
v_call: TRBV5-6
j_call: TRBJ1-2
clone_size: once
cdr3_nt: TGTGCCAGCAGCTTGGAGCCCAGCCCCTATGGCTACACCTTC
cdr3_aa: CASSLEPSPYGYTF

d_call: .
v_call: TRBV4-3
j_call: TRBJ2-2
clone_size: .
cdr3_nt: TGCGCCAGCAGCCAAGGCCAGGGCAGGGTGAACACCGGGGAGCTGTTTTTT
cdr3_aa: CASSQGQGRVNTGELFF

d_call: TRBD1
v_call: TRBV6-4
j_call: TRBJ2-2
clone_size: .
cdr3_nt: TGTGCCAGCAGTGACGGACAGGGCCAGGGCACCGGGGAGCTGTTTTTT
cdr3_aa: CASSDGQGQGTGELFF

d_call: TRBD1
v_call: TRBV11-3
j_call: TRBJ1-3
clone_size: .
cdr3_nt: TGTGCCAGCAGCTCGGGACAGCCCTCTGGAAACACCATATATTTT
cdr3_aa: CASSSGQPSGNTIYF

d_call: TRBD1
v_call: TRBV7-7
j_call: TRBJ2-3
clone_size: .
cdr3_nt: TGTGCTAGCAGCCTCGGGACAGGGAGCACAGATACGCAGTATTTT
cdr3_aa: CASSLGTGSTDTQYF

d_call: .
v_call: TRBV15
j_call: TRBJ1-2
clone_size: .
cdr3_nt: TGTGCCACCAGGACAGGACGAAGTGGCTACACCTTC
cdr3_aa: CATRTGRSGYTF

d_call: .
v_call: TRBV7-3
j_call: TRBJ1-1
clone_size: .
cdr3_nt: TGTGCCAGCAGCCCAGGAGCGGCCACTGAAGCTTTCTTT
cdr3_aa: CASSPGAATEAFF

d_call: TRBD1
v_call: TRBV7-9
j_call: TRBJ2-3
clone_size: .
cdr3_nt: TGTGCCAGCAGCTCCACAGGGGTTACAGATACGCAGTATTTT
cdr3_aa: CASSSTGVTDTQYF

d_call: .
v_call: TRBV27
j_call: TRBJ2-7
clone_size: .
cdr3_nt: TGTGCCAGCTCCTCAGGGGAATCCTACGAGCAGTACTTC
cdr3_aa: CASSSGESYEQYF

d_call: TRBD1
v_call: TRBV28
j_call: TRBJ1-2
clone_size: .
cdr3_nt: TGTGCCAGCCTACCCGGGACAGGATACGAGTCTAACTATGGCTACACCTTC
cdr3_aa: CASLPGTGYESNYGYTF

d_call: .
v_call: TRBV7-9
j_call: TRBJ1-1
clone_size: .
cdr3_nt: TGTGCCAGCAGCCCGGGAACCACTGAAGCTTTCTTT
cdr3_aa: CASSPGTTEAFF

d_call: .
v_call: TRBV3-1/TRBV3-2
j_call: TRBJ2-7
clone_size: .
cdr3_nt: TGTGCCAGCAGCCAAGTTGGAACCACCTACGAGCAGTACTTC
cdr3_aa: CASSQVGTTYEQYF

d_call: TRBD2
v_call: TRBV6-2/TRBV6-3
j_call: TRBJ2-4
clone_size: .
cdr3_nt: TGTGCCAGCAGTTACGGTGTCGGGGGGGCCGACATTCAGTACTTC
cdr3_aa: CASSYGVGGADIQYF

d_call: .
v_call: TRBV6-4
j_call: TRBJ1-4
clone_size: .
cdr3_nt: TGTGCCATGGGCGAGGGTCGGCTTAATGAAAAACTGTTTTTT
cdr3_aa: CAMGEGRLNEKLFF

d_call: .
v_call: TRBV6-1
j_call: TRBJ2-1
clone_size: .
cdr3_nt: TGTGCCAGCAGTGATGGCCAGGGGTCCTACAATGAGCAGTTCTTC
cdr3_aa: CASSDGQGSYNEQFF

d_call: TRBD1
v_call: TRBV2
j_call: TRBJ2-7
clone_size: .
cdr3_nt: TGTGCCAGCAGTCCGGGACAGGGGAGATACGAGCAGTACTTC
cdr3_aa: CASSPGQGRYEQYF

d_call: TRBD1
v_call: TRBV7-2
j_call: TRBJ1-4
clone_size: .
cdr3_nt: TGTGCCAGCAGCTTAACAGGGGTAATTAGCGAAAAACTGTTTTTT
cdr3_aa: CASSLTGVISEKLFF

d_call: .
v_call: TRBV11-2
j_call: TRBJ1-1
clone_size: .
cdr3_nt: TGTGCCAGCAGCCTGACAGAGAATACTGAAGCTTTCTTT
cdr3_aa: CASSLTENTEAFF

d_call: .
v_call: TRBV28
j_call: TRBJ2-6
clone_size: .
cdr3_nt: TGTGCCAGCAGTTTAAGACACTCTGGGGCCAACGTCCTGACTTTC
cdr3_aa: CASSLRHSGANVLTF

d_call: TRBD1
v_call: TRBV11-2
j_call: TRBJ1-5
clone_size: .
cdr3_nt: TGTGCCAGCAGCCTAGACAGGGGCAATCAGCCCCAGCATTTT
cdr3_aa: CASSLDRGNQPQHF

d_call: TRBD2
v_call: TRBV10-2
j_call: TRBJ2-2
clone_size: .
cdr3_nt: TGCGCCAGCAGTGGAGCAACTAGCGGGAATCCGGCCGGGGAGCTGTTTTTT
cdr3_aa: CASSGATSGNPAGELFF

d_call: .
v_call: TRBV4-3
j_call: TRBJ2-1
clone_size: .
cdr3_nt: TGCGCCAGCAGCCAAGATGTGGTGCCTTACAATGAGCAGTTCTTC
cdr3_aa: CASSQDVVPYNEQFF

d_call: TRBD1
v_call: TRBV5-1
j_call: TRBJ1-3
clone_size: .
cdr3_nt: TGCGCCAGCAGCGCTGACAGGGGCTCTGGAAACACCATATATTTT
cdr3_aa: CASSADRGSGNTIYF

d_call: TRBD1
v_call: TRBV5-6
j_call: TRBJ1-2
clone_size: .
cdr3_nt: TGTGCCAGCAGCCCGTGGACAGGAAACTATGGCTACACCTTC
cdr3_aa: CASSPWTGNYGYTF

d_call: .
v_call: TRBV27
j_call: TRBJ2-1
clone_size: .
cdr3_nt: TGTGCCAGCAGTTTATGGGATAGGGGGATCTCCTACAATGAGCAGTTCTTC
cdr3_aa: CASSLWDRGISYNEQFF

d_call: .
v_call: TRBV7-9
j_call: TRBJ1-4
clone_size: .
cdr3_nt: TGTGCCAGCAGCTTTGGCGGGGGTATGAAGGAAAAACTGTTTTTT
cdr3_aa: CASSFGGGMKEKLFF

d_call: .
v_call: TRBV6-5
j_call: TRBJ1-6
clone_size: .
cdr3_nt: TGTGCCAGCACCTGGATTAATTCACCCCTCCACTTT
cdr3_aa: CASTWINSPLHF

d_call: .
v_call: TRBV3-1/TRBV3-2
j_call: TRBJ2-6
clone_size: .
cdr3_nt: TGTGCCAGCAGCCACGGTCGCTCTGGGGCCAACGTCCTGACTTTC
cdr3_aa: CASSHGRSGANVLTF

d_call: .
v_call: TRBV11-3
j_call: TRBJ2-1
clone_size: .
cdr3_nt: TGTGCCAGCAGCTCTAGGACTCGGGGTTCGTACAATGAGCAGTTCTTC
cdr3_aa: CASSSRTRGSYNEQFF

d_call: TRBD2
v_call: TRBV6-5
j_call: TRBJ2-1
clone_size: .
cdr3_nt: TGTGCCAGCAGTTACATGCGGGGGGGCTCCTACAATGAGCAGTTCTTC
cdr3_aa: CASSYMRGGSYNEQFF

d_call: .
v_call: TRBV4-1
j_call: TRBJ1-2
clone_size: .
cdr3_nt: TGCGCCAGCAGCCAAGATCGGACAGCCACTGTATGGAACTATGGCTACACCTTC
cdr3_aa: CASSQDRTATVWNYGYTF

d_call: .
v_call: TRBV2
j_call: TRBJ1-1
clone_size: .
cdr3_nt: TGTGCCAGCAGTGAAAGGCAGGGTACCCCTGAAGCTTTCTTT
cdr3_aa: CASSERQGTPEAFF

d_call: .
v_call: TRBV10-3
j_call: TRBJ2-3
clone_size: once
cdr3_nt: TGTGCCATCAACCGGGGGAGCACAGATACGCAGTATTTT
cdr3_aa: CAINRGSTDTQYF

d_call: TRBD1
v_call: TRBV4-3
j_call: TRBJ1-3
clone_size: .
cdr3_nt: TGCGCCAGCAGCCAAGCTGGACAGGGTGGGGGAAACACCATATATTTT
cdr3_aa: CASSQAGQGGGNTIYF

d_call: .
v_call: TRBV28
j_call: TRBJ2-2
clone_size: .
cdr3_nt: TGTGCCAGCAGTTTGGGCGGGGGCGGCACCGGGGAGCTGTTTTTT
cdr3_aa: CASSLGGGGTGELFF

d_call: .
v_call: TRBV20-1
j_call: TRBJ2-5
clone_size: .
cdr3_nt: TGCAGTGCTAGTTACACAGGGACCCAAGAGACCCAGTACTTC
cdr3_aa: CSASYTGTQETQYF

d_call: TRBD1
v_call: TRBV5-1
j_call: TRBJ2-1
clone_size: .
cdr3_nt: TGCGCCAGCAGCTGGGGGACAGGGTCAGGTGAGCAGTTCTTC
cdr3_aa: CASSWGTGSGEQFF

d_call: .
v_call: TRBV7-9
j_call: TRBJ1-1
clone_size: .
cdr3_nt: TGTGCTGTAATGGGGGGGACCATGAACACTGAAGCTTTCTTT
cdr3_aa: CAVMGGTMNTEAFF

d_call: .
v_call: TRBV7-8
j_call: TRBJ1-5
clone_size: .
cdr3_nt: TGTGCCAGCAGCTTGGGCGTGGGCAATCAGCCCCAGCATTTT
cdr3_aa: CASSLGVGNQPQHF

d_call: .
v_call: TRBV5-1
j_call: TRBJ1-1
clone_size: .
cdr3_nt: TGCGCCAGCAGCTTGACTCTACAGGGCACTGAAGCTTTCTTT
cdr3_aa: CASSLTLQGTEAFF

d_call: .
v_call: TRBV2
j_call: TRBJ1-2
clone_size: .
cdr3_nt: TGTGCCAGCAGTGTCCATCGGAGCGGCTACACCTTC
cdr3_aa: CASSVHRSGYTF

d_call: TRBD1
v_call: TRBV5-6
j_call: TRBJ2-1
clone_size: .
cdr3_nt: TGTGCCAGCACCCCGCGCTCACACAGGGGGAATGAGCAGTTCTTC
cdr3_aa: CASTPRSHRGNEQFF

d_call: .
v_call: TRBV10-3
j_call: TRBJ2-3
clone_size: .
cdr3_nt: TGTGCCATCAGTGACCTGGACTCGCGGAGCACAGATACGCAGTATTTT
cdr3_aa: CAISDLDSRSTDTQYF

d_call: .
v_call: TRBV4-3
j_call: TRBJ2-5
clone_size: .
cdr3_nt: TGCGCCAGCAGCCAGGAGTTGTTTAGCGGTCGGGCCCAAGAGACCCAGTACTTC
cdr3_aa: CASSQELFSGRAQETQYF

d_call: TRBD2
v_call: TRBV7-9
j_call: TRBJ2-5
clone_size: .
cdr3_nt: TGTGCCAGCAGCTTTTCGCGGGAGGCATTTGAGACCCAGTACTTC
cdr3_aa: CASSFSREAFETQYF